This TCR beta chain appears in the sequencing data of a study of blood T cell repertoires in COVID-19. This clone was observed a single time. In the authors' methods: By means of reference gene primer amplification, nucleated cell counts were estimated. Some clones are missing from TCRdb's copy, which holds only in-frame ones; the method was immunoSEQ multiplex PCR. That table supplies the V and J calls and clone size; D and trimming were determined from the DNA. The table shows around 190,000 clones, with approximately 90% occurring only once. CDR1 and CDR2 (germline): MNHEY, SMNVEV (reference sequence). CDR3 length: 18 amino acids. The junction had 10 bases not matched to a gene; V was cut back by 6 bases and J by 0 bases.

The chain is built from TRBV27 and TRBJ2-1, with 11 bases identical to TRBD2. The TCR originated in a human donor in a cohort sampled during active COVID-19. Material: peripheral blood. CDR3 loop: CASSPLAGGGSSYNEQFF. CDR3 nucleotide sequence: TGTGCCAGCAGCCCTCTAGCGGGAGGAGGGAGCTCCTACAATGAGCAGTTCTTC.